A selection of T cell receptor beta chains follows, all from one sample in a study of blood T cell repertoires in COVID-19. TCRdb keeps only in-frame clones here, not all; method: immunoSEQ multiplex PCR. The sample yields around 200,000 clones, roughly 84% seen once. Sequenced material: peripheral blood. All receptors derive from a woman older than 75 with active or convalescent COVID-19. The CDR3 runs from the conserved cysteine through the conserved F or W. Fields, in order: D gene, J gene, clone size, V gene, CDR3 DNA, CDR3 protein. The D gene is left open where the match is weak. A row's size may be missing; if present it is once, few, many or a size class.

- TRBJ1-2 - TRBV6-5 TGTGCCAGCAGAAAGGACAGCTTCTATGGCTACACCTTC CASRKDSFYGYTF
- TRBJ2-6 few TRBV5-8 TGTGCCAGCAGCCTGGGGAGCTCTGGGGCCAACGTCCTGACTTTC CASSLGSSGANVLTF
- TRBJ2-7 - TRBV19 TGTGCCAGTAGTATTTCCACTGCCGTTTCTTTCGAGCAGTACTTC CASSISTAVSFEQYF
TRBD1 TRBJ1-1 - TRBV3-1/TRBV3-2 TGTGCCAGCAGCCAAGGGATCGTAGGACAGGGAGGTCGGGCTTTCTTT CASSQGIVGQGGRAFF
TRBD1 TRBJ1-4 - TRBV6-6 TGTGCCAGCAAAGGGGGCCTACTTAATGAAAAACTGTTTTTT CASKGGLLNEKLFF
- TRBJ2-1 - TRBV19 TGTGCCAGTAGTCCCCTTCGTGGGGGGGCCGGTGAGCAGTTCTTC CASSPLRGGAGEQFF
TRBD1 TRBJ1-3 - TRBV11-2 TGTGCCAGCAGCTTAGGGCCAGGGGGAAGAAGAAACACCATATATTTT CASSLGPGGRRNTIYF
- TRBJ1-1 - TRBV11-3 TGTGCCAGCAGCACCCCGACAGGTTACGGGGAAGCTTTCTTT CASSTPTGYGEAFF
TRBD1 TRBJ1-1 - TRBV24-1 TGTGCCACCAGGGGACAGGGGAACACTGAAGCTTTCTTT CATRGQGNTEAFF
- TRBJ1-1 - TRBV5-6 TGTGCCAGCAGCTCCCTCGCCGGTGAAGCTTTCTTT CASSSLAGEAFF
TRBD1 TRBJ2-2 - TRBV7-9 TGTGCCAGCAGCCCGACAGGGGCGAACACCGGGGAGCTGTTTTTT CASSPTGANTGELFF
- TRBJ2-5 - TRBV19 TGTGCCAGTAAGAGGACCCTGGACAGTCAAGAGACCCAGTACTTC CASKRTLDSQETQYF
- TRBJ2-3 - TRBV24-1 TGTGCCACCAGTGATTCCGGGACTTCCTTTACGCAGTATTTT CATSDSGTSFTQYF
TRBD1 TRBJ2-7 - TRBV7-9 TGTGCCAGCAGCTCCGGACAGGGTTTGATGTACGAGCAGTACTTC CASSSGQGLMYEQYF
TRBD1 TRBJ1-3 - TRBV30 TGTGCCTGGAGCGCAGGGGGGCACTCTGGAAACACCATATATTTT CAWSAGGHSGNTIYF
TRBD1 TRBJ1-5 - TRBV25-1 TGTGCCAGCTCCCTCCGGGACAGGGTTGGCGGAAATCAGCCCCAGCATTTT CASSLRDRVGGNQPQHF
TRBD2 TRBJ2-1 - TRBV6-5 TGTGCCAGCAGTTACCCTTCTAGCGGGAGGTCCCATGAGCAGTTCTTC CASSYPSSGRSHEQFF
TRBD1 TRBJ2-7 once TRBV5-1 TGCGCCAGCAGCTTGACAGGGGAGAGCGAGCAGTACTTC CASSLTGESEQYF
- TRBJ2-7 - TRBV11-3 TGTGCCAGCAGCTTCGATCTGGCTCTCTCGGGCGAGCAGTACTTC CASSFDLALSGEQYF
- TRBJ1-2 - TRBV5-1 TGCGCCAGCAGCGAATCGACAGGCTATGATGGCTACACCTTC CASSESTGYDGYTF
- TRBJ2-4 - TRBV25-1 TGTGCCAGCATGCCGGTGGCCAAAAACATTCAGTACTTC CASMPVAKNIQYF
- TRBJ1-3 - TRBV15 TGTGCCACCAGCACACCGCCGGGTTCTGGAAACACCATATATTTT CATSTPPGSGNTIYF
- TRBJ1-6 - TRBV7-8 TGTGCCAGCAGCGTGTACCGGGACATCCGCTCCTATAATTCACCCCTCCACTTT CASSVYRDIRSYNSPLHF
TRBD1 TRBJ2-2 few TRBV5-4 TGTGCCAGCAGCTTGGCCGCTAAGACAGGGGCCGGGGAGCTGTTTTTT CASSLAAKTGAGELFF
- TRBJ1-5 - TRBV19 TGTGCCAGTAGCAGTATTCCGACAGGCCCAAGGTGGCCCCAGCATTTT CASSSIPTGPRWPQHF
TRBD2 TRBJ2-3 - TRBV3-1/TRBV3-2 TGTGCCAGCAGCCAAGCCCTGAGAGGCGGGGGGGCCTCAGATACGCAGTATTTT CASSQALRGGGASDTQYF
TRBD1 TRBJ1-1 - TRBV15 TGTGCCACCAGCAGATACAGGGGGCTGGGCACTGAAGCTTTCTTT CATSRYRGLGTEAFF
TRBD1 TRBJ1-2 - TRBV15 TGTGCCACCAGCAGCCGGGACAGGGGGTATTCTGACTATGGCTACACCTTC CATSSRDRGYSDYGYTF
TRBD1 TRBJ1-2 - TRBV14 TGTGCCAGCAGCCAAGGGGGACAGGGAAGCGGCTACACCTTC CASSQGGQGSGYTF
- TRBJ1-6 few TRBV28 TGTGCCAGCAGTTCAACAGGATCCTATAATTCACCCCTCCACTTT CASSSTGSYNSPLHF
TRBD2 TRBJ2-5 - TRBV11-3 TGTGCCAGCAGCTTAGTTCTTCCGGGGGGGCATGAGACCCAGTACTTC CASSLVLPGGHETQYF
- TRBJ1-5 few TRBV21-1 TGTGCCAGCAGCACCCCGACAGGGGATAATCAGCCCCAGCATTTT CASSTPTGDNQPQHF
TRBD1 TRBJ2-5 - TRBV18 TGTGCCAGCTCACTTCAAGGGGGCGCGCAAGAGACCCAGTACTTC CASSLQGGAQETQYF
TRBD1 TRBJ2-5 - TRBV24-1 TGTGCCACCAGTGATTTACAGGGGCCCGGAGAGACCCAGTACTTC CATSDLQGPGETQYF
TRBD2 TRBJ2-1 - TRBV3-1/TRBV3-2 TGTGCCAGCAGCCAAGATCTGTGGGGGGGTGAGCAGTTCTTC CASSQDLWGGEQFF
TRBD2 TRBJ2-7 - TRBV25-1 TGTGCCAGCAGTGTTTTAGCGGGAACGGGAGAGCAGTACTTC CASSVLAGTGEQYF
TRBD2 TRBJ2-1 - TRBV6-5 TGTGCCAGCAGTTACGGCGGGGGCTCCTACAATGAGCAGTTCTTC CASSYGGGSYNEQFF
TRBD1 TRBJ1-1 once TRBV5-4 TGTGCCAGCAGTCGGGGACAGCCAAACACTGAAGCTTTCTTT CASSRGQPNTEAFF
- TRBJ1-5 - TRBV2 TGTGCCAGCAACCCGGGCGGGTATCAGCCCCAGCATTTT CASNPGGYQPQHF
- TRBJ1-2 - TRBV18 TGTGCCAGCTCACCACCGGGTCAGGCAACGTTAAATGGCTACACCTTC CASSPPGQATLNGYTF
- TRBJ1-5 - TRBV11-2 TGTGCCAGCAGCTTAAACTCGTTCCGTAGTCAGCCCCAGCATTTT CASSLNSFRSQPQHF
- TRBJ1-2 few TRBV6-6 TGTGCCAGCAGTAACGTGGCAGGCATCTATGGCTACACCTTC CASSNVAGIYGYTF
TRBD1 TRBJ1-2 - TRBV6-6 TGTGCCAGCAGTTCTACCGGGACAGGGGGCTTTTATGGCTACACCTTC CASSSTGTGGFYGYTF